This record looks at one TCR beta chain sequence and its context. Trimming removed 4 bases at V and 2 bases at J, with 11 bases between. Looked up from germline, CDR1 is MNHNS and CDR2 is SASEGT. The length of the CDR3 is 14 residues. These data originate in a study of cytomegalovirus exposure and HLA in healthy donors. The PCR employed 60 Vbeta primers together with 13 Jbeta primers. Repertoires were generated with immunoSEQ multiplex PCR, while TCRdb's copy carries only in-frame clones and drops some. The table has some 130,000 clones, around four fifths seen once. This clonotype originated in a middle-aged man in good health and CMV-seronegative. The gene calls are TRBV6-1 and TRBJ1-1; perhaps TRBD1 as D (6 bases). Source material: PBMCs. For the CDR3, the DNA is TGTGCCAGCAGTGGACAGGTTTCTAACACTGAAGCTTTCTTT. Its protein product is CASSGQVSNTEAFF.